The next 31 T cell receptor beta chains were all read from a single sample in a study of OX40 agonist ivuxolimab in advanced cancers. Only in-frame clones appear in the TCRdb table, and some are missing; sequencing was by immunoSEQ multiplex PCR. The table has about 25,000 clones, 65% to 90% seen once. The sequencing used CD4+ or CD8+ T cells sorted from blood, collected in a trial of the OX40 agonist ivuxolimab. These receptors were collected from an adult with an advanced solid tumor such as melanoma, head and neck, liver or kidney cancer.

This chain links TRBV5-1 with TRBJ2-7; D possibly uses TRBD1 or TRBD2 (5 bases each). Germline CDR1 and CDR2: SGHRS and YFSETQ. Trimming took off 0 bases at V and 1 base at J, with 8 bases between the two ends. The CDR3 is 14 amino acids. As DNA, the CDR3 is TGCGCCAGCAGCTTGGGGGACGGTTCCTACGAGCAGTACTTC. This encodes CASSLGDGSYEQYF.

The chain links TRBV19 to TRBJ2-7; TRBD2 matches 7 bases. The CDR3 contains 15 residues. V lost 1 base to trimming and J lost 5 bases; unmatched junction nucleotides: 8. Germline CDR1 and CDR2: LNHDA and SQIVND (reference sequence). Here the CDR3 reads CASSIGAGEWNEQYF. For the CDR3, the DNA is TGTGCCAGTAGTATAGGCGCGGGGGAATGGAACGAGCAGTACTTC.

DNA of the CDR3: TGTGCCAGCAGCGTAGGTGCGGACAGTCTTAATGAAAAACTGTTTTTT. Translation gives CASSVGADSLNEKLFF. The gene calls are TRBV9 and TRBJ1-4; a weak D match, TRBD1 (6 bases). V shed 0 bases and J shed 4 bases, with 13 bases lying between them. The CDR3 has 16 residues. Germline V gene lookup returns CDR1 SGDLS and CDR2 YYNGEE.

The chain links TRBV5-1 to TRBJ2-5; no firm D call. The V and J ends lost 0 bases and 0 bases respectively, with 9 bases between them. The CDR3 spans 15 residues. Germline CDR1 SGHRS, CDR2 YFSETQ. The CDR3 DNA follows: TGCGCCAGCAGCTTGGCCAACCGGAACCAAGAGACCCAGTACTTC. Protein: CASSLANRNQETQYF.

The genes are TRBV23-1 and TRBJ1-6; D remains ambiguous. TRBV23-1 is labeled an ORF, and its function is uncertain. This CDR3 spans 11 amino acids. Trimming removed 1 base at V and 8 bases at J, with 0 bases between. CDR3 loop: CASSQYSPLHF. The CDR3 nucleotides are TGCGCCAGCAGTCAATATTCACCCCTCCACTTT.

This clone appeared a few times. The rearrangement uses TRBV4-2 and TRBJ2-7; D gene ambiguous. The CDR3 has 12 residues. The germline V and J ends were trimmed by 5 bases and 3 bases, with 8 bases remaining between them. Per germline, CDR1 LGHNA and CDR2 YNFKEQ. The CDR3 nucleotides are TGTGCCAGCAGCTTAGCAGACTACGAGCAGTACTTC. It specifies CASSLADYEQYF.

The chain uses TRBV19 and TRBJ1-5, with TRBD1 matching over 8 bases. V lost 5 bases to trimming and J lost 4 bases; unmatched junction nucleotides: 7. CDR3 size: 15 residues. The germline CDR1 and CDR2 sequences are LNHDA and SQIVND (reference sequence). The CDR3 spells CASSPGTGLNQPQHF. The DNA for the CDR3 is TGTGCCAGTAGTCCCGGGACAGGCCTTAATCAGCCCCAGCATTTT.

This clone was found once. This chain uses TRBV7-9 with TRBJ2-7, with D possibly being TRBD2 (5 bases). V shed 1 base and J shed 3 bases, with 13 bases lying between them. Germline V gene sequence: CDR1 SEHNR, CDR2 FQNEAQ (reference sequence). The CDR3 spans 15 residues. CDR3 nucleotides: TGTGCCAGCAGCTTAGTAGCGTCTAACCTCTACGAGCAGTACTTC. Protein product: CASSLVASNLYEQYF.

The rearrangement uses TRBV2 and TRBJ2-1; TRBD2 aligns across 11 bases. The CDR3 has 16 amino acids. Germline assignment: CDR1 SNHLY and CDR2 FYNNEI. V shed 9 bases and J 2 bases; nucleotides not matched to a gene: 9. The CDR3 nucleotides read TGTGCCAGGACCGGGACTAGCGGAATAACCTACAATGAGCAGTTCTTC. Translated, it gives CARTGTSGITYNEQFF. Full variable domain (missing parts from reference TRBV2 and TRBJ2-1): EPEVTQTPSHQVTQMGQEVILRCVPISNHLYFYWYRQILGQKVEFLVSFYNNEISEKSEIFDDQFSVERPDGSNFTLKIRSTKLEDSAMYFCARTGTSGITYNEQFFGPGTRLTVL.

The chain couples TRBV15 to TRBJ1-2; TRBD1 agrees at 9 bases. Germline V gene data show CDR1 as LNHNV and CDR2 as YYDKDF (reference sequence). This CDR3 has 16 amino acids. V lost 1 base, J lost 2 bases, and 5 bases stayed unmatched. CDR3 in DNA: TGTGCCACCAGCAGAGTTGGACAGGGGCGGAACTATGGCTACACCTTC. Translated: CATSRVGQGRNYGYTF.

The chain joins TRBV10-3 to TRBJ2-3, with 8 nucleotides matching TRBD2. J gave up 4 bases and V 10 bases, and 4 bases lay outside the gene matches. This CDR3 is 12 amino acids long. The germline gives CDR1 ENHRY, CDR2 SYGVKD. The CDR3 sequence is CASSGSPDTQYF. The CDR3 bases are TGTGCCAGCAGCGGGAGCCCAGATACGCAGTATTTT.

J is TRBJ2-5 and V is TRBV4-1; 7 nucleotides align to TRBD2. The J call may be in error: the DNA end matches TRBJ2-7 better. Germline CDR1 MGHRA, CDR2 YSYEKL. The CDR3 is 18 residues long. The CDR3 loop reads CASSQEGSLAASLYEQYF. CDR3 DNA sequence: TGCGCCAGCAGCCAAGAGGGGAGCCTAGCGGCATCTTTATACGAGCAGTACTTC.

The V call is TRBV28, the J call TRBJ2-7, with 9 bases that match TRBD2. With V trimmed by 2 bases and J by 6 bases, 5 bases remained unmatched. Germline CDR1 is MDHEN and CDR2 is SYDVKM. The CDR3 runs 14 residues. The CDR3 sequence is CASSLAGGPSEQYF. CDR3 DNA sequence: TGTGCCAGCAGTTTAGCGGGAGGGCCATCCGAGCAGTACTTC.

V is TRBV27 and J is TRBJ2-1; 10 positions agree with TRBD2. The trim removed 2 bases at V and 5 bases at J, leaving 3 bases unmatched. The V gene's germline CDR1 is MNHEY and CDR2 SMNVEV (reference sequence). This CDR3 region has 15 residues. Here the CDR3 DNA reads TGTGCCAGCAGTTTACGAGCGGGAGGGCACAATGAGCAGTTCTTC. Residues: CASSLRAGGHNEQFF.

The chain has TRBV6-4 and TRBJ2-1; D may be TRBD1 or TRBD2 (5 bases each). The CDR3 runs 15 residues. The V and J ends lost 8 bases and 4 bases respectively, with 18 bases between them. Germline V gene data show CDR1 as MRHNA and CDR2 as SNTAGT. The CDR3 spells CASSPGDQSYNEQFF. The CDR3 nucleotides are TGTGCCAGCTCCCCCGGGGACCAAAGTTACAATGAGCAGTTCTTC.

This clone was seen a single time. The V call is TRBV19, the J call TRBJ2-1; the D is unclear. The germline V and J ends were trimmed by 5 bases and 6 bases, with 14 bases remaining between them. Per the germline V gene, CDR1 is LNHDA and CDR2 is SQIVND (reference sequence). The CDR3 loop spans 14 amino acids. The CDR3 DNA is TGTGCCAGTAGTGATAGACCATCCCCCAATGAGCAGTTCTTC. It specifies CASSDRPSPNEQFF.

V gene TRBV5-5 combines with J gene TRBJ2-1; D remains ambiguous. The germline V gene encodes CDR1 SGHKS and CDR2 YYEKEE (reference sequence). Trimming pared 0 bases from V and 8 bases from J, leaving 15 bases between. CDR3 length equals 15 residues. The CDR3 here is CASSLAGWLEDEQFF. In DNA, the CDR3 is TGTGCCAGCAGCTTGGCCGGGTGGCTAGAAGATGAGCAGTTCTTC.

The chain uses TRBV6-1 and TRBJ1-2, with 8 bases lining up with TRBD1. In germline, CDR1 is MNHNS, CDR2 SASEGT. V was pared by 4 bases and J by 3 bases, with 4 bases of the junction left unmatched. The CDR3 has 14 amino acids. CDR3 loop: CASSGTGLDYGYTF. The CDR3 nucleotides read TGTGCCAGCAGTGGGACAGGGTTGGACTATGGCTACACCTTC.

This clone was observed a handful of times. The chain uses TRBV28 and TRBJ2-1; D perhaps matches TRBD2 (5 bases). Germline V gene data show CDR1 as MDHEN and CDR2 as SYDVKM. CDR3 size: 13 residues. With 6 bases removed from V and 7 bases from J, the gap between germline ends came to 13 bases. The CDR3 DNA reads TGTGCCAGCAGAAGACAAACGGGGAATGAGCAGTTCTTC. Translated: CASRRQTGNEQFF. Supplemented by reference TRBV28 and TRBJ2-1, the full variable domain reads DVKVTQSSRYLVKRTGEKVFLECVQDMDHENMFWYRQDPGLGLRLIYFSYDVKMKEKGDIPEGYSVSREKKERFSLILESASTNQTSMYLCASRRQTGNEQFFGPGTRLTVL.

CDR3 nucleotide sequence: TGTGCCACCAGCAGAGGTCTGGGGGCGAACACTGAAGCTTTCTTT. The encoded protein is CATSRGLGANTEAFF. The chain carries TRBV15 and TRBJ1-1, with a tentative D call TRBD1 (6 bases). Trimming removed 1 base from V and 1 base from J, with 10 bases in between. The CDR3 loop spans 15 amino acids. Germline V gives CDR1 LNHNV, CDR2 YYDKDF (reference sequence).

This clone showed up just a few times. The V and J genes are TRBV18 and TRBJ1-1; a weak D match, TRBD1 (6 bases). The germline V gene has CDR1 KGHSH and CDR2 LQKENI. Trimming took off 4 bases at V and 7 bases at J, with 19 bases between the two ends. The CDR3 totals 15 residues. This CDR3 reads CASSLADSGSREAFF. The DNA for the CDR3 is TGTGCCAGCTCACTCGCGGACAGCGGTTCCCGTGAAGCTTTCTTT.

On this clone itself: One end of the junction is discordant with germline, which a read error may explain. The V and J genes are TRBV27 and TRBJ2-1; 8 positions match TRBD2. The germline V gene has CDR1 MNHEY and CDR2 SMNVEV (reference sequence). The length of the CDR3 is 9 residues. DNA for the CDR3: TGTGCCAGCGGACTAGCTAAGATCTTC. As protein: CASGLAKIF.

The chain carries TRBV19 and TRBJ2-7; 10 bases are shared with TRBD2. Germline V CDR1 and CDR2: LNHDA, SQIVND (reference sequence). V dropped 8 bases and J dropped 6; count of bases not matched to a gene: 7. CDR3 size: 13 residues. The CDR3 region is CASASGSGSEQYF. The CDR3 DNA is TGTGCCAGTGCTAGCGGGAGTGGATCCGAGCAGTACTTC.

The V and J genes are TRBV5-4 and TRBJ2-7; TRBD1 matches at 7 bases. Losses at the gene ends were 0 bases for V and 5 bases for J; bases not matched to a gene: 2. The CDR3 length is 13 residues. Germline values: CDR1 SGHNT, CDR2 YYREEE (reference sequence). CDR3 protein: CASSLEGGHEQYF. In DNA form, the CDR3 reads TGTGCCAGCAGCTTGGAAGGGGGCCACGAGCAGTACTTC. The full variable domain, in which reference TRBV5-4 and TRBJ2-7 provide the parts outside the CDR3, is ETGVTQSPTHLIKTRGQQVTLRCSSQSGHNTVSWYQQALGQGPQFIFQYYREEENGRGNFPPRFSGLQFPNYSSELNVNALELDDSALYLCASSLEGGHEQYFGPGTRLTVT.

This clone ranks as medium-sized. The V call is TRBV10-3, the J call TRBJ1-2; 11 bases align to TRBD1. Germline loops: CDR1 ENHRY, CDR2 SYGVKD. CDR3 length: 17 amino acids. Trimming at V came to 6 bases and at J to 6 bases, leaving 15 bases not matched to a gene. This CDR3 reads CAISNRDRGAANHGYTF. CDR3 sequence (DNA): TGTGCCATCAGCAACCGGGACAGGGGGGCGGCGAACCATGGCTACACCTTC.

The chain has TRBV6-5 and TRBJ2-7; a weak D match, TRBD2 (5 bases). CDR3 length equals 14 residues. Deletions cut 5 bases from V and 3 bases from J, with 14 bases between. In germline, CDR1 is MNHEY, CDR2 SVGAGI. The CDR3 region has the DNA TGTGCCAGCAGTAGTGGACGGACTCTCTACGAGCAGTACTTC. Residues: CASSSGRTLYEQYF.

This clone appeared once. The J gene is TRBJ2-7, the V gene TRBV7-2, with 9 bases that match TRBD2. This CDR3 contains 16 residues. Germline V gives CDR1 SGHTA, CDR2 FQGNSA. Trimming at V came to 4 bases and at J to 0 bases, leaving 7 bases not matched to a gene. The CDR3 DNA follows: TGTGCCAGCAGCTCGTTAGCGGGAGTTTTCTCCTACGAGCAGTACTTC. Translation gives CASSSLAGVFSYEQYF. The variable domain in full, completed from reference TRBV7-2 and TRBJ2-7, reads GAGVSQSPSNKVTEKGKDVELRCDPISGHTALYWYRQSLGQGLEFLIYFQGNSAPDKSGLPSDRFSAERTGGSVSTLTIQRTQQEDSAVYLCASSSLAGVFSYEQYFGPGTRLTVT.

The rearrangement uses TRBV7-9 and TRBJ2-1; TRBD1 aligns across 7 bases. Unmatched junction bases numbered 8, after V lost 1 base and J lost 8 bases. Germline CDR1 SEHNR, CDR2 FQNEAQ (reference sequence). The CDR3 extends over 15 amino acids. Written as DNA, the CDR3 is TGTGCCAGCAGCTTAGAGGGGGCCCAGAGCGATGAGCAGTTCTTC. It yields the protein CASSLEGAQSDEQFF.

This rearrangement joins TRBV28 to TRBJ1-1, with TRBD1 matching over 9 bases. The CDR3 loop spans 16 amino acids. Per germline, CDR1 MDHEN and CDR2 SYDVKM. Losses at the gene ends were 2 bases for V and 4 bases for J; bases not matched to a gene: 8. The CDR3 DNA is TGTGCCAGCAGTTTACTCGCCGGGACAGGGAGCACTGAAGCTTTCTTT. The encoded protein is CASSLLAGTGSTEAFF.

This clone was detected once. The rearrangement uses TRBV5-1 and TRBJ2-7; D is unresolved. The V gene lost 0 bases and the J gene lost 3 bases, with 13 bases spanning the gap. The length of the CDR3 is 15 residues. Germline CDR1 is SGHRS and CDR2 is YFSETQ. The CDR3 sequence is CASSLEAGPNYEQYF. The DNA for the CDR3 is TGCGCCAGCAGCTTGGAGGCCGGACCCAACTACGAGCAGTACTTC.

This chain joins TRBV5-1 and TRBJ1-2; a weak D match, TRBD1 (5 bases). Germline CDR1 SGHRS, CDR2 YFSETQ. V was cut by 1 base and J by 0 bases, with 10 bases left in between. This CDR3 is 15 amino acids long. CDR3 sequence (DNA): TGCGCCAGCAGCTTGACCACAGGTCCTAACTATGGCTACACCTTC. It codes for CASSLTTGPNYGYTF.